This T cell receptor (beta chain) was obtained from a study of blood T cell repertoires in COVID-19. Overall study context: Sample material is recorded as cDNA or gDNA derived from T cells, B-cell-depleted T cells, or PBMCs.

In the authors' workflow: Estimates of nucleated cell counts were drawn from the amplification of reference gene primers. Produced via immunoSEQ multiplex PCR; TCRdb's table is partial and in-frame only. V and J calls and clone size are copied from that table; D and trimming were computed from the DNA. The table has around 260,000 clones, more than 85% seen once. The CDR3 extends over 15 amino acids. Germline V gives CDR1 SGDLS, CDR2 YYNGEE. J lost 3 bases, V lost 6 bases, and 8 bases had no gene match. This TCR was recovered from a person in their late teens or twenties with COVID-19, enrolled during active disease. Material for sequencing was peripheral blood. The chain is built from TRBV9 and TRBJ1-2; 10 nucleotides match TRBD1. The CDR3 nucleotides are TGTGCCAGCACCGGCCCCGGGACAGGGGACTATGGCTACACCTTC. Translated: CASTGPGTGDYGYTF.